This entry concerns a single T cell receptor beta chain. Its antigen is not identified. These data belong to a study of T cell repertoires in cytomegalovirus infection. J lost 7 bases, V lost 3 bases, and 11 bases had no gene match. The CDR3 is 15 residues long. Germline lookup yields CDR1 DFQATT and CDR2 SNEGSKA (reference sequence). In TCRdb, the reads were re-called with MiXCR into one record per CDR3 protein. Of some 560,000 distinct CDR3 sequences in the sample, 35% to 50% are singletons; the top ten hold over 45%. The V and J genes are TRBV20-1 and TRBJ2-7; 11 bases map to TRBD1. The sequence came from a human donor in good health (CMV status not recorded). Some clones in this sample may be carry-over from other donors' samples. The sequencing used cultured PBMCs, collected from culture after CMV antigen stimulation. The CDR3 reads CSASSPRTGGGEQYF. In DNA, the CDR3 is TGCAGTGCTAGTTCACCCCGGACAGGGGGCGGTGAGCAGTACTTC.